This entry features one T cell receptor beta chain sequence. The antigen is not known. Caucasian individuals from Russia who were healthy and aged about 6 to 95 acted as donors. Alongside a J-beta primer mix, a sample-barcoded 5' primer served in a second PCR lasting about 7 to 11 cycles. Every cDNA molecule bore a tag from a template-switch adaptor containing 12 random nucleotides. All samples gave at least 2.5 million CDR3-containing paired-end reads. TCRdb fed the 5' RACE reads into MiXCR, producing one record per CDR3 protein. The top ten clones hold roughly 24% of a sample with some 860,000 distinct CDR3 sequences, roughly three fifths of them seen once. The sample originates from a study of blood T cells in healthy people across ages. Whole-study findings and limits: With age, beta diversity per million T cells declined roughly linearly, significantly by 40 to 50.

Germline loops: CDR1 SGHRS, CDR2 YFSETQ. Unmatched junction bases numbered 5, after V lost 0 bases and J lost 2 bases. The length of the CDR3 is 15 residues. The chain uses TRBV5-1 and TRBJ2-7; 7 bases match TRBD1. The clonotype comes from a middle-aged man in good health. Sequenced input: blood. The CDR3 nucleotides read TGCGCCAGCAGCTTGGAGGGGGCTTCCCCCTACGAGCAGTACTTC. This sequence encodes CASSLEGASPYEQYF. Based on the CDR3 plus reference TRBV5-1 and TRBJ2-7, the full variable domain is KAGVTQTPRYLIKTRGQQVTLSCSPISGHRSVSWYQQTPGQGLQFLFEYFSETQRNKGNFPGRFSGRQFSNSRSEMNVSTLELGDSALYLCASSLEGASPYEQYFGPGTRLTVT.